This T cell receptor (beta chain) was identified during a study of naive and memory T cell subsets. Broader study findings: Potentially, T cell activation and differentiation skew this RNA-based measurement.

The library had UMIs added by 3' ligation of an oligonucleotide to TCR cDNA. RNA was extracted from under 3 ml of whole blood of healthy adults. The CDR3 is 12 amino acids. The germline V gene encodes CDR1 DFQATT and CDR2 SNEGSKA (reference sequence). At least ten counts were recorded for this clonotype. The antigen remains unidentified. Ligated cDNA underwent four rounds of PCR with nested alpha and beta constant region primers and SP2. Reverse transcription of blood and skin TCR RNA was primed at alpha and beta constant regions. TCRdb called the 5' RACE reads again in MiXCR, with one record for every CDR3 protein. The sample carries roughly 48,000 distinct CDR3 sequences, roughly 4.7% recorded once.

The chain has TRBV20-1 and TRBJ2-1; 9 bases map to TRBD2. This clonotype was obtained from a female donor in good health. Written as DNA, the CDR3 is TGCAGAGGCGGGAGGGCCGACAATGAGCAGTTCTTC. Translated, it gives CRGGRADNEQFF.